The 14 T cell receptor beta chains reported below all come from one sample, sequenced in a study of response to subunit inactivated influenza vaccine. TCRdb called the RT-PCR reads again in MiXCR, with one record for every CDR3 protein. The table has hundreds of thousands of distinct CDR3 sequences, about 15% seen once; the top ten hold 7.5% to 8%. Material: PBMCs from blood, obtained approximately 15 days before vaccination. Source of these receptors: a man aged 45-65 years who received an inactivated influenza vaccine.

V usage is TRBV29-1 and J usage is TRBJ2-5; D possibly uses TRBD1 or TRBD2 (6 bases each). The CDR3 runs 14 residues. Germline CDR1 is SQVTM and CDR2 is ANQGSEA. V was cut by 4 bases and J by 5 bases, with 17 bases left in between. The CDR3 protein is CSVGGASRWETQYF. CDR3 nucleotide sequence: TGCAGCGTTGGGGGGGCTTCCCGGTGGGAGACCCAGTACTTC.

This clonotype was seen a handful of times. The chain has TRBV7-2 and TRBJ1-4; 7 nucleotides match TRBD1. Germline-derived CDR1 and CDR2 are SGHTA and FQGNSA. This CDR3 has 15 amino acids. The trim removed 5 bases at V and 4 bases at J, leaving 7 bases unmatched. The CDR3 region is CASSRRQGYNEKLFF. DNA for the CDR3: TGTGCCAGCAGCCGGCGACAGGGCTATAATGAAAAACTGTTTTTT.

This clonotype was counted once. The chain is built from TRBV12-3 or TRBV12-4 and TRBJ1-2, with 11 nucleotides matching TRBD1. V shed 2 bases, J shed 4 bases, and the junction held 12 bases outside the gene matches. The CDR3 is 18 amino acids. The CDR3: CASSLIQIWTGGSYGYTF. CDR3 in DNA: TGTGCCAGCAGTTTAATTCAAATATGGACAGGGGGCAGCTATGGCTACACCTTC.

The rearrangement links TRBV5-1 to TRBJ2-5; a possible D gene is TRBD2 (5 bases). Trimming left V 1 base short and J 4 bases short, with 17 bases between. Germline V lookup: CDR1 SGHRS, CDR2 YFSETQ. The CDR3 consists of 16 residues. The CDR3 loop is CASSLKRGFLGETQYF. CDR3 DNA: TGCGCCAGCAGCTTGAAACGGGGATTTCTGGGAGAGACCCAGTACTTC.

The V gene is TRBV5-1, the J gene TRBJ2-6; D uncertain. V was pared by 9 bases and J by 0 bases, with 16 bases between. Germline assignment: CDR1 SGHRS and CDR2 YFSETQ. CDR3 size: 16 residues. The CDR3 spells CATRVRSPSGANVLTF. The CDR3 nucleotides read TGCGCCACCCGAGTTAGGTCTCCCTCTGGGGCCAACGTCCTGACTTTC.

This clonotype was recorded at least ten times. The chain couples TRBV20-1 to TRBJ2-5, with a possible D match to TRBD1 (6 bases). V lost 8 bases to trimming and J lost 2 bases, with 15 bases between them. Germline CDR1 reads DFQATT; CDR2 reads SNEGSKA (reference sequence). This CDR3 region has 13 residues. CDR3 DNA: TGCAGTCTCAGACCGGGACATCAAGAGACCCAGTACTTC. The encoded protein is CSLRPGHQETQYF.

The table lists this clonotype with many counts. The J gene is TRBJ2-5, the V gene TRBV29-1; D might be TRBD2 (6 bases). Germline CDR1 is SQVTM and CDR2 is ANQGSEA. V was shortened by 0 bases and J by 0 bases, with 14 bases between the two germline ends. The CDR3 length is 16 residues. As DNA, the CDR3 is TGCAGCGTTGAAGACCACCGGGACTTGTACCAAGAGACCCAGTACTTC. Protein product: CSVEDHRDLYQETQYF. The whole variable domain, remainder taken from reference TRBV29-1 and TRBJ2-5, is SAVISQKPSRDICQRGTSLTIQCQVDSQVTMMFWYRQQPGQSLTLIATANQGSEATYESGFVIDKFPISRPNLTFSTLTVSNMSPEDSSIYLCSVEDHRDLYQETQYFGPGTRLLVL.

This chain links TRBV5-6 with TRBJ2-7; TRBD1 matches at 9 bases. Losses at the gene ends were 1 base for V and 2 bases for J; bases not matched to a gene: 4. The CDR3 runs 15 residues. Germline V CDR1 and CDR2: SGHDT, YYEEEE. CDR3 sequence: CASSLMGQGTYEQYF. CDR3 DNA sequence: TGTGCCAGCAGCTTGATGGGACAGGGTACCTACGAGCAGTACTTC.

The table lists this clonotype with a few counts. The chain is built from TRBV28 and TRBJ2-1, with 9 bases that match TRBD2. The germline V gene has CDR1 MDHEN and CDR2 SYDVKM. The V gene end was trimmed by 3 bases and the J gene end by 0 bases; junction bases not matched to a gene: 6. This CDR3 is built from 17 residues. In DNA form, the CDR3 reads TGTGCCAGCAGTTTCGGCGGGGGGGCCGGCTCCTACAATGAGCAGTTCTTC. Amino acid sequence: CASSFGGGAGSYNEQFF.

This clonotype occurred a few times. The CDR3 sequence is CASSYSAGGKAYEQYF. In nucleotides, the CDR3 is TGTGCCAGCAGTTACTCTGCTGGGGGCAAGGCCTACGAGCAGTACTTC. V gene TRBV6-5 combines with J gene TRBJ2-7, with a tentative D call TRBD1 (6 bases). The CDR3 is made up of 16 amino acids. Germline loops: CDR1 MNHEY, CDR2 SVGAGI. V lost 0 bases, J lost 2 bases, and 14 bases lay in between.

This clonotype was observed many times. The gene calls are TRBV9 and TRBJ1-6; no firm D call. Germline lookup yields CDR1 SGDLS and CDR2 YYNGEE. There are 14 residues in the CDR3. V was trimmed by 0 bases and J by 9 bases, leaving 10 bases between them. The CDR3 region is CASSVATESSPLHF. CDR3 DNA: TGTGCCAGCAGCGTAGCTACAGAGAGTTCACCCCTCCACTTT.

J is TRBJ2-7 and V is TRBV28, with D perhaps TRBD1 (5 bases). This CDR3 spans 14 amino acids. In germline, CDR1 is MDHEN, CDR2 SYDVKM. The V gene lost 7 bases and the J gene lost 1 base, with 14 bases spanning the gap. CDR3 DNA: TGTGCCAGCACCCCGACAGATTCTTCCTACGAGCAGTACTTC. It translates to CASTPTDSSYEQYF.

There are many counts of this clonotype. The rearrangement joins TRBV6-5 to TRBJ2-7; D gene unclear. The CDR3 is made up of 11 amino acids. Trimming took 6 bases from V and 3 from J, leaving 6 bases between them. Germline V gene data show CDR1 as MNHEY and CDR2 as SVGAGI. Here the CDR3 reads CASRLGYEQYF. The CDR3 bases are TGTGCCAGCAGGTTGGGCTACGAGCAGTACTTC.

The chain recombines TRBV10-3 with TRBJ2-5; TRBD2 might be the D (6 bases). Germline CDR1 reads ENHRY; CDR2 reads SYGVKD. V lost 4 bases and J lost 9, with 9 bases in between. The CDR3 runs to 11 residues. As DNA, the CDR3 is TGTGCCATCAGTGGGGGGGAAGCCCAGTACTTC. Amino acids: CAISGGEAQYF.